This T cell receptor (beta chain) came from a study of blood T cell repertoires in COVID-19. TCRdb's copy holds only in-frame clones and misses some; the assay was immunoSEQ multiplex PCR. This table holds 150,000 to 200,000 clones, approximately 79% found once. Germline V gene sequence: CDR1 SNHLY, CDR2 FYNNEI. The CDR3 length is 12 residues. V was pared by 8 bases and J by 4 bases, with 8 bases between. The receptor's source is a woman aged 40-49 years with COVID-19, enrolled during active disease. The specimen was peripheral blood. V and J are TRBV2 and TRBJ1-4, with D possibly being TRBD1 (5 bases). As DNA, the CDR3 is TGTGCCAGCGCAGGGTTTAATGAAAAACTGTTTTTT. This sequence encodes CASAGFNEKLFF.